Each of the 9 T cell receptor beta chains below was sequenced from the same sample in a study of T cell clonotyping in hematopoietic cell transplantation. Clones were read by immunoSEQ multiplex PCR, and TCRdb kept only the in-frame ones, dropping some. The table lists 6,500 to 7,000 clones, approximately 35% of them singletons. The sequencing used peripheral blood mononuclear cells, collected 30 days after allogeneic stem cell transplant. The receptor source for this set is a female patient over 55 who had an allogeneic stem cell transplant, so the T cells may come from the graft donor. Some clones in this sample may be carry-over from other donors' samples.

The V and J genes are TRBV28 and TRBJ1-5; D remains unclear. This CDR3 comprises 15 residues. The V end was cut by 3 bases, the J end by 2 bases, with 11 bases between. CDR1 MDHEN and CDR2 SYDVKM come from the germline V gene. In nucleotides, the CDR3 is TGTGCCAGCAGTTTCGCGGGGATGGGCAATCAGCCCCAGCATTTT. The encoded protein is CASSFAGMGNQPQHF.

The chain joins TRBV9 to TRBJ2-5; D might be TRBD1 or TRBD2, each matching 5 bases. The V end lost 4 bases, the J end lost 1 base, and 14 bases lay between the germline ends. CDR1 SGDLS and CDR2 YYNGEE come from the germline V gene. The CDR3 totals 15 residues. The CDR3 loop reads CASSPRDGIQETQYF. The CDR3 DNA reads TGTGCCAGCAGCCCTCGGGACGGGATCCAAGAGACCCAGTACTTC. The full variable domain, with the rest looked up from reference TRBV9 and TRBJ2-5, is DSGVTQTPKHLITATGQRVTLRCSPRSGDLSVYWYQQSLDQGLQFLIQYYNGEERAKGNILERFSAQQFPDLHSELNLSSLELGDSALYFCASSPRDGIQETQYFGPGTRLLVL.

The chain couples TRBV7-8 to TRBJ2-7, with 8 nucleotides matching TRBD1. Germline V gene lookup returns CDR1 SGHVS and CDR2 FQNEAQ. After removal of 5 bases from V and 3 bases from J, the junction contained 6 bases not matched to a gene. This CDR3 has 14 residues. For the CDR3, the DNA is TGTGCCAGCAGCACCCGACAGGGGAACTACGAGCAGTACTTC. Protein product: CASSTRQGNYEQYF.

The chain is built from TRBV30 and TRBJ1-1; D perhaps matches TRBD1 (6 bases). The length of the CDR3 is 13 residues. Germline CDR1 is GTSNPN and CDR2 is SVGIG (reference sequence). V was pared by 1 base and J by 3 bases, with 9 bases between. In nucleotides, the CDR3 is TGTGCCTGGAGTGGAAACAGGGACACTGAAGCTTTCTTT. It specifies CAWSGNRDTEAFF. The full variable domain, its missing parts supplied by reference TRBV30 and TRBJ1-1, is SQTIHQWPATLVQPVGSPLSLECTVEGTSNPNLYWYRQAAGRGLQLLFYSVGIGQISSEVPQNLSASRPQDRQFILSSKKLLLSDSGFYLCAWSGNRDTEAFFGQGTRLTVV.

This clone was observed a handful of times. This rearrangement joins TRBV29-1 to TRBJ1-2; D is unclear. The CDR3 totals 12 residues. Trimming stripped 6 bases from V and 2 bases from J, with 10 bases between. Germline V lookup: CDR1 SQVTM, CDR2 ANQGSEA. DNA of the CDR3: TGCAGCGTACGAAAGGGAAACTATGGCTACACCTTC. As protein: CSVRKGNYGYTF.

This clone has more than one count but fewer than ten. The gene calls are TRBV29-1 and TRBJ1-2, with D unclear. CDR3 size: 13 residues. V lost 3 bases and J lost 4, with 12 bases in between. Germline CDR1 and CDR2: SQVTM and ANQGSEA. The CDR3 loop is CSVDRERGYGYTF. The CDR3 DNA is TGCAGCGTTGATAGGGAACGGGGCTATGGCTACACCTTC.

The CDR3, as DNA: TGTGCCTGGAGTTTCTACAGGCCCGGGGGAGATACGCAGTATTTT. As protein: CAWSFYRPGGDTQYF. V and J are TRBV30 and TRBJ2-3; D perhaps matches TRBD2 (6 bases). This CDR3 comprises 15 residues. The germline V gene has CDR1 GTSNPN and CDR2 SVGIG (reference sequence). The V and J ends lost 2 bases and 5 bases respectively, with 17 bases between them.

This clone appeared a single time. This chain joins TRBV6-5 and TRBJ1-2; maybe TRBD1 (5 bases). Germline V gene data show CDR1 as MNHEY and CDR2 as SVGAGI. V was trimmed by 4 bases and J by 3 bases, leaving 18 bases between them. The CDR3 extends over 16 amino acids. The CDR3 nucleotides are TGTGCCAGCAGTTCGATATCATCCGGGGCCGACTATGGCTACACCTTC. It encodes CASSSISSGADYGYTF.

This clone was seen only a few times. The chain employs TRBV11-2 and TRBJ1-6; unclear D gene. V was clipped by 2 bases and J by 7 bases, with 0 bases between them. Germline V gene lookup returns CDR1 SGHAT and CDR2 FQNNGV. The CDR3 is made up of 11 amino acids. The CDR3 DNA reads TGTGCCAGCAGCTTAAATTCACCCCTCCACTTT. It encodes CASSLNSPLHF. The full variable domain, completed using reference TRBV11-2 and TRBJ1-6, is EAGVAQSPRYKIIEKRQSVAFWCNPISGHATLYWYQQILGQGPKLLIQFQNNGVVDDSQLPKDRFSAERLKGVDSTLKIQPAKLEDSAVYLCASSLNSPLHFGNGTRLTVT.